Listed below are T cell receptor beta chains from one sample, sequenced in a study of OX40 agonist ivuxolimab in advanced cancers. Using immunoSEQ multiplex PCR, the repertoire was profiled, and TCRdb retains in-frame clones only, with some absent. This table has under 95,000 clones, approximately 93% appearing once. The sequences come from CD4+ or CD8+ T cells sorted from blood, collected in a trial of the OX40 agonist ivuxolimab. All receptors come from an adult with an advanced solid tumor such as melanoma, head and neck, liver or kidney cancer. Both conserved end residues are part of each CDR3. Each record gives: J gene, D gene, clone size, V gene, CDR3 protein, CDR3 DNA. The D gene is left open where the match is weak. For some rows the clone size is stated as once, few or many, or as a class when expanded; others skip it.

>TRBJ1-1|.|.|TRBV6-5
CASSYPTQGNTEAFF
TGTGCCAGCAGTTACCCTACACAGGGGAACACTGAAGCTTTCTTT
>TRBJ1-6|TRBD1|.|TRBV11-2
CASSEQGVGPYNSPLHF
TGTGCCAGCAGCGAACAGGGGGTGGGACCTTATAATTCACCCCTCCACTTT
>TRBJ2-7|TRBD1|.|TRBV4-3
CASSQWTGGSEQYF
TGCGCCAGCAGCCAGTGGACAGGGGGCAGCGAGCAGTACTTC
>TRBJ1-1|.|once|TRBV4-1
CASSPRVGTEAFF
TGCGCCAGCAGCCCTCGAGTCGGCACTGAAGCTTTCTTT
>TRBJ2-5|.|.|TRBV7-9
CASSSPDQTGEETQYF
TGTGCCAGCAGCTCGCCCGACCAGACAGGCGAAGAGACCCAGTACTTC
>TRBJ2-1|TRBD2|.|TRBV27
CASSYSPSGVTYNEQFF
TGTGCCAGCAGTTATTCACCTAGCGGGGTGACCTACAATGAGCAGTTCTTC
>TRBJ1-5|TRBD1|.|TRBV7-6
CASSPRQGPNNQPQHF
TGTGCCAGCAGCCCGAGACAGGGGCCAAACAATCAGCCCCAGCATTTT
>TRBJ1-4|TRBD1|.|TRBV9
CASSSLGTVNEKLFF
TGTGCCAGCAGCTCCCTCGGGACAGTTAATGAAAAACTGTTTTTT
>TRBJ1-1|.|.|TRBV6-6
CASSYSSEAFF
TGTGCCAGCAGTTACTCCTCTGAAGCTTTCTTT
>TRBJ2-7|TRBD1|.|TRBV27
CASSFPGQGSEQYF
TGTGCCAGCAGTTTCCCCGGACAGGGTAGCGAGCAGTACTTC
>TRBJ1-1|.|.|TRBV29-1
CSVMTENTEAFF
TGCAGCGTTATGACAGAGAACACTGAAGCTTTCTTT
>TRBJ2-7|TRBD1|.|TRBV29-1
CSARDRSSSYEQYF
TGCAGCGCTCGGGACAGGTCCAGCTCCTACGAGCAGTACTTC
>TRBJ2-5|.|.|TRBV5-4
CASSSYREKETQYF
TGTGCCAGCAGCTCGTACAGGGAGAAAGAGACCCAGTACTTC
>TRBJ2-7|TRBD2|.|TRBV27
CASSVSGRVDQYF
TGTGCCAGTAGCGTTAGCGGGAGGGTAGATCAGTACTTC
>TRBJ2-1|.|.|TRBV28
CASGNSVEQFF
TGTGCCAGCGGGAACAGCGTCGAGCAGTTCTTC
>TRBJ1-2|.|.|TRBV20-1
CSANGYTF
TGCAGTGCTAACGGCTACACCTTC
>TRBJ1-2|.|.|TRBV4-3
CASSQDIDRTGGYTF
TGCGCCAGCAGCCAAGACATCGACAGGACGGGTGGCTACACCTTC
>TRBJ2-7|.|.|TRBV27
CASSSGGEQYF
TGTGCCAGCAGTTCCGGTGGCGAGCAGTACTTC
>TRBJ2-7|TRBD2|.|TRBV5-6
CASSLWTSGGYSYEQYF
TGTGCCAGCAGCCTTTGGACTAGCGGGGGTTACTCCTACGAGCAGTACTTC
>TRBJ1-1|.|.|TRBV19
CASSISGWGTEAFF
TGTGCCAGTAGTATTTCAGGGTGGGGAACTGAAGCTTTCTTT
>TRBJ2-5|.|.|TRBV29-1
CSVDGERDQKGETQYF
TGCAGCGTTGACGGGGAGAGGGACCAGAAAGGAGAGACCCAGTACTTC
>TRBJ2-7|.|.|TRBV21-1
CASSDRRLAGSCTYEQYF
TGTGCCAGCAGCGACCGGCGACTAGCGGGCTCCTGTACCTACGAGCAGTACTTC
>TRBJ2-5|.|.|TRBV5-1
CASSLESGRGLVWETQYF
TGCGCCAGCAGCTTGGAGTCAGGGAGGGGGCTGGTATGGGAGACCCAGTACTTC
>TRBJ2-7|.|.|TRBV27
CASSLGAGREQYF
TGTGCCAGCAGTTTGGGGGCGGGACGCGAGCAGTACTTC
>TRBJ1-4|.|.|TRBV27
CASSPQGTSEKLFF
TGTGCCAGCAGTCCCCAGGGTACAAGTGAAAAACTGTTTTTT
>TRBJ1-6|.|.|TRBV4-3
CASSQDQGYNSPLHF
TGCGCCAGCAGCCAAGATCAGGGGTATAATTCACCCCTCCACTTT
>TRBJ1-2|.|.|TRBV4-3
CASSQDPGYTF
TGCGCCAGCAGCCAAGATCCCGGCTACACCTTC
>TRBJ2-1|.|.|TRBV14
CASSLAGGQFF
TGTGCCAGCAGCCTCGCCGGGGGGCAGTTCTTC
>TRBJ2-7|.|.|TRBV14
CASSPSAYEQYF
TGTGCCAGCAGTCCCTCGGCGTACGAGCAGTACTTC
>TRBJ2-7|TRBD2|once|TRBV4-1
CASSHPSGGAPEQYF
TGCGCCAGCAGCCACCCTAGCGGGGGGGCCCCCGAGCAGTACTTC
>TRBJ2-1|TRBD2|.|TRBV4-3
CASSQDLGGGVYNEQFF
TGCGCCAGCAGCCAAGATTTGGGCGGGGGGGTATACAATGAGCAGTTCTTC
>TRBJ1-6|.|.|TRBV27
CASSFKYRIVGSPLHF
TGTGCCAGCAGTTTTAAGTACAGAATTGTGGGATCACCCCTCCACTTT
>TRBJ2-2|TRBD1|.|TRBV5-1
CASSLEARGITGELFF
TGCGCCAGCAGCTTGGAGGCCAGGGGGATCACCGGGGAGCTGTTTTTT
>TRBJ2-7|TRBD1|.|TRBV11-2
CASSLVGGQAYEQYF
TGTGCCAGCAGCTTAGTCGGGGGACAGGCCTACGAGCAGTACTTC
>TRBJ2-7|.|.|TRBV7-9
CASSSDYEQYF
TGTGCCAGCAGCTCGGACTACGAGCAGTACTTC
>TRBJ1-5|.|few|TRBV15
CATSRIGSNQPQHF
TGTGCCACCAGCAGAATAGGGAGTAATCAGCCCCAGCATTTT
>TRBJ2-7|TRBD2|.|TRBV4-2
CASSQEHSGRIYEQYF
TGTGCCAGCAGCCAAGAACACAGCGGGAGGATCTACGAGCAGTACTTC
>TRBJ1-6|.|.|TRBV14
CASSQFTEYNSPLHF
TGTGCCAGCAGCCAATTCACAGAGTATAATTCACCCCTCCACTTT
>TRBJ1-3|TRBD1|.|TRBV30
CAWRNRGGNTIYF
TGTGCCTGGAGAAACAGGGGTGGAAACACCATATATTTT
>TRBJ2-1|.|.|TRBV15
CATSRDLAEPVF
TGTGCCACCAGCAGAGATCTAGCCGAGCCGGTCTTC
>TRBJ2-1|.|.|TRBV6-5
CASSYLGASYNEQFF
TGTGCCAGCAGTTACCTGGGAGCGTCCTACAATGAGCAGTTCTTC
>TRBJ1-4|.|.|TRBV5-6
CASSLGDTPVGLFF
TGTGCCAGCAGCCTCGGGGACACTCCCGTGGGACTGTTTTTT
>TRBJ2-7|.|.|TRBV11-2
CASSSPRPYEQYF
TGTGCCAGCAGCTCCCCTAGACCCTACGAGCAGTACTTC
>TRBJ1-1|.|.|TRBV30
CAWSVLGGNTEAFF
TGTGCCTGGAGTGTTCTAGGGGGGAACACTGAAGCTTTCTTT
>TRBJ2-5|.|.|TRBV7-8
CASSPTGKETQYF
TGTGCCAGCAGCCCTACAGGCAAAGAGACCCAGTACTTC
>TRBJ1-5|.|.|TRBV27
CASSLLGGHQPQHF
TGTGCCAGCAGTTTATTGGGGGGCCATCAGCCCCAGCATTTT
>TRBJ2-5|TRBD2|.|TRBV19
CASSPHPGSGAPQETQYF
TGTGCCAGTAGTCCTCACCCGGGGAGCGGGGCCCCGCAAGAGACCCAGTACTTC
>TRBJ1-1|TRBD1|.|TRBV5-1
CASSGYFTGGEAFF
TGCGCCAGCAGCGGGTACTTTACAGGGGGTGAAGCTTTCTTT
>TRBJ2-5|.|.|TRBV7-9
CASSFVTGSQETQYF
TGTGCCAGCAGCTTCGTGACAGGATCGCAAGAGACCCAGTACTTC
>TRBJ2-7|TRBD2|.|TRBV5-1
CASSLEVGRAFYEQYF
TGCGCCAGCAGCTTGGAGGTCGGGAGGGCCTTTTACGAGCAGTACTTC
>TRBJ1-1|TRBD1|.|TRBV5-4
CASSLGVGTGNTEAFF
TGTGCCAGCAGCTTGGGAGTTGGGACAGGTAACACTGAAGCTTTCTTT
>TRBJ1-4|TRBD1|few|TRBV2
CALGDRGLEKLFF
TGTGCCTTGGGCGACAGGGGGCTTGAAAAACTGTTTTTT
>TRBJ2-2|.|.|TRBV27
CASSPHLTTGELFF
TGTGCCAGCAGTCCCCATTTGACAACCGGGGAGCTGTTTTTT
>TRBJ1-6|.|.|TRBV2
CASSDYKNSPLHF
TGTGCCAGCAGTGACTACAAGAATTCACCCCTCCACTTT
>TRBJ2-1|TRBD2|.|TRBV19
CASSSLAGGNYNEQFF
TGTGCCAGTAGTTCCCTAGCGGGAGGGAATTACAATGAGCAGTTCTTC